This T cell receptor (beta chain) is drawn from a study of identifying expanded T cells in peripheral blood (dated by TCRdb to the late 2010s). About the study as a whole: Separate aliquots of the same genomic DNA pool were sequenced to produce technical replicates, and four replicates were compared in pairs.

The CDR3 holds 13 amino acids from the cysteine to the phenylalanine. Of all the DNA, just the CDR3 is kept, 39 bases in frame from base 1. V is reduced by 0 bases and J by 8 bases, leaving a spacing of 8 bases between them. CDR1 SGHDT and CDR2 YYEEEE were looked up in the germline V gene. During the collection period, no infections or other immune events were recorded for the healthy donors. Healthy-donor blood repertoires served as a training cohort to calibrate time-dependent variance in a beta-binomial model of T-cell clone differential abundance. The training cohort was composed of roughly ten healthy donors, 3 female and 7 male. On average the donors were 43 years old, and their ages spanned about 29 to 64 years. Whole blood, obtained from a commercial supplier, was collected from each healthy donor at three time points spaced about 2 weeks apart. For immunosequencing, genomic DNA was extracted from whole blood that had not been sorted.

What the work shows at the level of the full study, not this receptor alone: Across all healthy-donor time intervals, the beta-binomial model significantly cut both the number of clones called differentially abundant and the false-positive rate. The authors expected that over much longer intervals, such as months to years, biological variance in healthy repertoires might increase even further. Between technical replicates the binomial model flagged roughly 1.2 differentially abundant clones, whereas over roughly two weeks the binomial model flagged about 15 and over approximately 4 weeks about 19. Across all healthy donors, variance in clone template counts between roughly 2-week samples was found to increase significantly with total template count.

TCRbeta CDR3 regions were profiled with the immunoSEQ Assay using bias-controlled multiplex PCR amplification of genomic DNA. The study's processing was this. The absolute abundance of each unique TCRbeta CDR3 region was quantified after sequences were collapsed and filtered. Differential abundance was tested with two models: a binomial (Fisher-equivalent) model and a beta-binomial model that adds time-dependent variance fitted from healthy donors. Clones with fewer than 5 combined templates were removed, and a clone was called differentially abundant if the clone's Benjamini-Hochberg FDR was below 0.01. Using the form v = (b*log(k)+a)^2, the beta-binomial variance was modeled as a function of the total template count across the two samples. The clones in this table, taken by TCRdb from immuneACCESS, are in-frame only. Not every clone is retained; where verified, under half of the shortfall comes from an unresolved V gene, and the cause of the rest is unknown. V and J calls and clone size follow that table, whereas D and trimming were derived from the DNA. The table for this sample lists 75,000 to 90,000 clones; about 90% of them were counted only once. Clones ranked in the top ten supply approximately 7% of the sample.

Of note for this clone: Its binding antigen is unknown. No much larger clone exists at a distance of one base, and base qualities are not known.

The sequencing input was blood. The chain couples TRBV5-6 to TRBJ2-2, with the D gene call left open. The TCR sequence derives from a person aged 18 to 70 in good health. The sequence in DNA is TGTGCCAGCAGCTTGGTTGGGGATGGGGAGCTGTTTTTT. This yields the protein CASSLVGDGELFF.